This record looks at one T cell receptor beta chain sequence and its context. The antigen remains undetermined. Generated by immunoSEQ multiplex PCR, the TCRdb table keeps only in-frame clones and is missing some. The sample records more than 150,000 clones, 88% being singletons. The data derive from a study of cytomegalovirus exposure and HLA in healthy donors. Study overall: Both the roughly 120 validation repertoires and the approximately 620 first-cohort repertoires used the same platform, as reported by a later analysis. Points from the study as a whole: Cytomegalovirus-associated TCR beta chains were listed, numbering 150 to 200. It was reportedly the case that the classifier diagnosed cytomegalovirus status with high specificity and sensitivity.

The approximately 120-subject validation cohort, separate from the approximately 640-subject first cohort, included the donors. The TCR originated in a man aged 18 to 30 in good health and CMV-seronegative. The material sequenced was PBMCs.

The CDR3 DNA sequence: TGTGCCAGTAGGAATACTAACGGGGAGCTGTTTTTT. Its protein product is CASRNTNGELFF. The chain couples TRBV19 to TRBJ2-2; D remains ambiguous. The CDR3 runs to 12 residues. The germline V and J ends were trimmed by 6 bases and 7 bases, with 9 bases remaining between them. The germline CDR1 and CDR2 sequences are LNHDA and SQIVND (reference sequence).